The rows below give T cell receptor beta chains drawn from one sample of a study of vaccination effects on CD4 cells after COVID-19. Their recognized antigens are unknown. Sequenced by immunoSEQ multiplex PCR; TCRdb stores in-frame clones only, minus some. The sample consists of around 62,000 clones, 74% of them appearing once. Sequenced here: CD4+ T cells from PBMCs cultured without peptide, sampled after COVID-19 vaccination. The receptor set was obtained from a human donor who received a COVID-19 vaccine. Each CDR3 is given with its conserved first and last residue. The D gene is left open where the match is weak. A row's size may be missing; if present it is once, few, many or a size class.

CDR3aa: CASSFFGVGANVLTF
CDR3nt: TGCGCCAGCAGCTTTTTCGGGGTTGGGGCCAACGTCCTGACTTTC
v_gene: TRBV5-1
len: 15
abundance: NA
j_gene: TRBJ2-6
d_gene: NA

CDR3aa: CASSQGLAGYNEQFF
CDR3nt: TGCGCCAGCAGCCAGGGACTAGCGGGCTACAATGAGCAGTTCTTC
v_gene: TRBV4-3
len: 15
abundance: NA
j_gene: TRBJ2-1
d_gene: TRBD2

CDR3aa: CASSAGTQGTGELFF
CDR3nt: TGTGCCAGCAGCGCCGGGACGCAAGGCACCGGGGAGCTGTTTTTT
v_gene: TRBV11-3
len: 15
abundance: NA
j_gene: TRBJ2-2
d_gene: NA

CDR3aa: CASSYTFTAEAFF
CDR3nt: TGTGCCAGCAGTTATACGTTTACCGCTGAAGCTTTCTTT
v_gene: TRBV2
len: 13
abundance: NA
j_gene: TRBJ1-1
d_gene: NA

CDR3aa: CASSVVTSGGVTGELFF
CDR3nt: TGTGCCAGCAGCGTAGTGACTAGCGGGGGGGTCACCGGGGAGCTGTTTTTT
v_gene: TRBV9
len: 17
abundance: NA
j_gene: TRBJ2-2
d_gene: TRBD2

CDR3aa: CASSVRHDTEAFF
CDR3nt: TGTGCCAGCAGCGTGAGACACGACACTGAAGCTTTCTTT
v_gene: TRBV9
len: 13
abundance: NA
j_gene: TRBJ1-1
d_gene: NA

CDR3aa: CASSVEGLRGQTQYF
CDR3nt: TGTGCCAGCAGCGTAGAGGGACTCCGAGGACAGACCCAGTACTTC
v_gene: TRBV9
len: 15
abundance: few
j_gene: TRBJ2-5
d_gene: NA

CDR3aa: CASSLSPGEQFF
CDR3nt: TGTGCCAGCAGCCTTAGTCCGGGTGAGCAGTTCTTC
v_gene: TRBV7-3
len: 12
abundance: NA
j_gene: TRBJ2-1
d_gene: NA

CDR3aa: CASSQLTGDYGYTF
CDR3nt: TGCGCCAGCAGCCAACTTACAGGAGACTATGGCTACACCTTC
v_gene: TRBV4-1
len: 14
abundance: few
j_gene: TRBJ1-2
d_gene: NA

CDR3aa: CAWSRDRNSPLHF
CDR3nt: TGTGCCTGGAGCCGGGACAGAAATTCACCCCTCCACTTT
v_gene: TRBV30
len: 13
abundance: NA
j_gene: TRBJ1-6
d_gene: TRBD1

CDR3aa: CASSPGTARGNYGYTF
CDR3nt: TGTGCCAGCTCACCCGGGACAGCCAGGGGAAACTATGGCTACACCTTC
v_gene: TRBV18
len: 16
abundance: NA
j_gene: TRBJ1-2
d_gene: TRBD1

CDR3aa: CASSVRWNTEAFF
CDR3nt: TGTGCCAGTAGTGTACGGTGGAACACTGAAGCTTTCTTT
v_gene: TRBV19
len: 13
abundance: NA
j_gene: TRBJ1-1
d_gene: NA

CDR3aa: CASTVDRQETQYF
CDR3nt: TGTGCCAGCACGGTTGACAGACAAGAGACCCAGTACTTC
v_gene: TRBV2
len: 13
abundance: NA
j_gene: TRBJ2-5
d_gene: NA

CDR3aa: CSASRQGSEKLFF
CDR3nt: TGCAGTGCTAGTCGGCAGGGGAGTGAAAAACTGTTTTTT
v_gene: TRBV20-1
len: 13
abundance: NA
j_gene: TRBJ1-4
d_gene: NA

CDR3aa: CASSLGGGASDEQFF
CDR3nt: TGTGCCAGCAGTTTGGGCGGGGGGGCCTCGGATGAGCAGTTCTTC
v_gene: TRBV28
len: 15
abundance: NA
j_gene: TRBJ2-1
d_gene: TRBD2

CDR3aa: CASSYSKTGGAGELFF
CDR3nt: TGTGCCAGCAGTTACTCCAAAACAGGGGGTGCCGGGGAGCTGTTTTTT
v_gene: TRBV6-5
len: 16
abundance: NA
j_gene: TRBJ2-2
d_gene: TRBD1

CDR3aa: CASSYGLAISDTQYF
CDR3nt: TGCGCCAGCAGCTACGGACTAGCAATATCGGATACGCAGTATTTT
v_gene: TRBV5-1
len: 15
abundance: NA
j_gene: TRBJ2-3
d_gene: TRBD2

CDR3aa: CASGSLGETQYF
CDR3nt: TGTGCTAGTGGTTCCCTAGGAGAGACCCAGTACTTC
v_gene: TRBV12-5
len: 12
abundance: NA
j_gene: TRBJ2-5
d_gene: NA

CDR3aa: CASSPGQGAGQPQHF
CDR3nt: TGTGCCAGTAGTCCGGGACAGGGGGCGGGACAGCCCCAGCATTTT
v_gene: TRBV19
len: 15
abundance: once
j_gene: TRBJ1-5
d_gene: TRBD1

CDR3aa: CASSLAWRNSGNTIYF
CDR3nt: TGCGCCAGCAGCTTGGCTTGGCGGAACTCTGGAAACACCATATATTTT
v_gene: TRBV5-1
len: 16
abundance: NA
j_gene: TRBJ1-3
d_gene: NA

CDR3aa: CASSSGTSGADEQFF
CDR3nt: TGTGCCAGCAGTTCGGGGACTAGCGGGGCTGATGAGCAGTTCTTC
v_gene: TRBV27
len: 15
abundance: NA
j_gene: TRBJ2-1
d_gene: TRBD2

CDR3aa: CASSPGGSGGDEQFF
CDR3nt: TGTGCCAGCAGCCCCGGTGGTAGCGGGGGGGACGAGCAGTTCTTC
v_gene: TRBV11-3
len: 15
abundance: NA
j_gene: TRBJ2-1
d_gene: TRBD2

CDR3aa: CASSHRDTEAFF
CDR3nt: TGTGCCAGCAGCCACAGGGACACTGAAGCTTTCTTT
v_gene: TRBV6-6
len: 12
abundance: NA
j_gene: TRBJ1-1
d_gene: NA

CDR3aa: CASSLMGSSSGANVLTF
CDR3nt: TGTGCCAGCAGCTTGATGGGGAGCAGCTCTGGGGCCAACGTCCTGACTTTC
v_gene: TRBV5-6
len: 17
abundance: NA
j_gene: TRBJ2-6
d_gene: NA

CDR3aa: CAITDRGRGNTIYF
CDR3nt: TGTGCCATTACGGACAGGGGGAGAGGAAACACCATATATTTT
v_gene: TRBV19
len: 14
abundance: NA
j_gene: TRBJ1-3
d_gene: TRBD1

CDR3aa: CASKEDRLWTGELFF
CDR3nt: TGTGCCAGCAAAGAAGACAGGCTTTGGACCGGGGAGCTGTTTTTT
v_gene: TRBV2
len: 15
abundance: NA
j_gene: TRBJ2-2
d_gene: NA

CDR3aa: CASSLGGLHSGNTIYF
CDR3nt: TGTGCCAGCAGCTTAGGGGGACTCCACTCTGGAAACACCATATATTTT
v_gene: TRBV5-5
len: 16
abundance: NA
j_gene: TRBJ1-3
d_gene: NA

CDR3aa: CASSRWDSVSTNEKLFF
CDR3nt: TGCGCCAGCAGCCGATGGGACAGCGTATCAACTAATGAAAAACTGTTTTTT
v_gene: TRBV4-1
len: 17
abundance: once
j_gene: TRBJ1-4
d_gene: TRBD1

CDR3aa: CASSMLATNTGELFF
CDR3nt: TGTGCCAGTAGTATGCTAGCGACGAACACCGGGGAGCTGTTTTTT
v_gene: TRBV19
len: 15
abundance: NA
j_gene: TRBJ2-2
d_gene: NA

CDR3aa: CASRGFTSTDTQYF
CDR3nt: TGCGCCAGCAGAGGGTTCACTAGCACAGATACGCAGTATTTT
v_gene: TRBV5-1
len: 14
abundance: NA
j_gene: TRBJ2-3
d_gene: NA

CDR3aa: CASSPQGARYGYTF
CDR3nt: TGTGCCAGCTCACCACAGGGGGCGCGGTATGGCTACACCTTC
v_gene: TRBV18
len: 14
abundance: NA
j_gene: TRBJ1-2
d_gene: TRBD1

CDR3aa: CASSGQRGTEAFF
CDR3nt: TGCGCCAGCAGTGGACAGCGGGGCACTGAAGCTTTCTTT
v_gene: TRBV10-1
len: 13
abundance: NA
j_gene: TRBJ1-1
d_gene: NA

CDR3aa: CASSERVGRGYTF
CDR3nt: TGTGCCAGCAGTGAACGAGTCGGAAGGGGCTACACCTTC
v_gene: TRBV6-1
len: 13
abundance: NA
j_gene: TRBJ1-2
d_gene: NA

CDR3aa: CASSTRRENTEAFF
CDR3nt: TGTGCCAGCTCCACCCGGCGGGAGAACACTGAAGCTTTCTTT
v_gene: TRBV18
len: 14
abundance: NA
j_gene: TRBJ1-1
d_gene: NA

CDR3aa: CASSFRGGDYGYTF
CDR3nt: TGTGCCAGCAGCTTTCGAGGAGGAGACTATGGCTACACCTTC
v_gene: TRBV21-1
len: 14
abundance: few
j_gene: TRBJ1-2
d_gene: NA

CDR3aa: CATKGQANTGELFF
CDR3nt: TGTGCCACCAAGGGACAGGCGAACACCGGGGAGCTGTTTTTT
v_gene: TRBV19
len: 14
abundance: NA
j_gene: TRBJ2-2
d_gene: TRBD1

CDR3aa: CASSLTVTEETQYF
CDR3nt: TGCGCCAGCAGCCTGACGGTCACGGAAGAGACCCAGTACTTC
v_gene: TRBV5-1
len: 14
abundance: once
j_gene: TRBJ2-5
d_gene: NA

CDR3aa: CASSQRDSSSAFF
CDR3nt: TGCGCCAGCAGCCAAAGGGACTCGAGTTCGGCTTTCTTT
v_gene: TRBV4-3
len: 13
abundance: NA
j_gene: TRBJ1-1
d_gene: NA

CDR3aa: CASSEWGAGELFF
CDR3nt: TGTGCCAGCAGTGAATGGGGCGCCGGGGAGCTGTTTTTT
v_gene: TRBV6-1
len: 13
abundance: NA
j_gene: TRBJ2-2
d_gene: NA

CDR3aa: CARSLGQGDPKNTGELFF
CDR3nt: TGTGCCAGAAGCTTAGGACAGGGGGACCCAAAGAACACCGGGGAGCTGTTTTTT
v_gene: TRBV5-3
len: 18
abundance: NA
j_gene: TRBJ2-2
d_gene: TRBD1

CDR3aa: CASSYGGQLNTEAFF
CDR3nt: TGTGCCAGCAGTTACGGGGGACAGTTGAACACTGAAGCTTTCTTT
v_gene: TRBV6-5
len: 15
abundance: NA
j_gene: TRBJ1-1
d_gene: TRBD1

CDR3aa: CASSLGQGGTSTDTQYF
CDR3nt: TGCGCCAGCAGCTTGGGACAGGGTGGGACTAGCACAGATACGCAGTATTTT
v_gene: TRBV5-1
len: 17
abundance: NA
j_gene: TRBJ2-3
d_gene: NA

CDR3aa: CASSTGGGTPSTDTQYF
CDR3nt: TGTGCCAGCAGCACAGGGGGGGGCACTCCTAGCACAGATACGCAGTATTTT
v_gene: TRBV7-3
len: 17
abundance: NA
j_gene: TRBJ2-3
d_gene: NA

CDR3aa: CATSDSRAPYAEAFF
CDR3nt: TGTGCCACCAGTGATTCCCGGGCCCCGTACGCTGAAGCTTTCTTT
v_gene: TRBV24-1
len: 15
abundance: NA
j_gene: TRBJ1-1
d_gene: NA

CDR3aa: CASSLGQDTGELFF
CDR3nt: TGCGCCAGCAGCTTAGGGCAGGACACCGGGGAGCTGTTTTTT
v_gene: TRBV5-1
len: 14
abundance: once
j_gene: TRBJ2-2
d_gene: NA